These T cell receptor beta chains were read from a single sample in a study of Ad26.COV2.S vaccination and SARS-CoV-2 variants. The repertoire was sequenced with immunoSEQ multiplex PCR; TCRdb's copy has only in-frame clones and lacks some. This repertoire shows about 400,000 clones, around 91% found once; its top ten account for 1.5% to 2%. The material sequenced was peripheral blood, taken in a trial of Ad26.COV2.S vaccine versus placebo. The receptor set was obtained from a person aged 18 to 65 who received the Ad26.COV2.S COVID-19 vaccine or a placebo. CDR3s include the opening cysteine and the closing phenylalanine or tryptophan. A D gene is named only where the DNA matches it firmly. The size of a clone is reported for some rows only, either as once, few or many, or as a class for expanded clones.

j_call cdr3_length d_call v_call clone_size cdr3_aa cdr3_nt
TRBJ2-4 15 . TRBV28 . CASSRQRRAKNIQYF TGTGCCAGCAGTAGACAGCGGAGGGCCAAAAACATTCAGTACTTC
TRBJ2-1 15 TRBD2 TRBV7-3 . CASSPRLAGYNEQFF TGTGCCAGCAGCCCTCGACTAGCGGGGTACAATGAGCAGTTCTTC
TRBJ2-1 14 TRBD1 TRBV9 once CASSAGQSYNEQFF TGTGCCAGCAGCGCGGGACAGAGTTACAATGAGCAGTTCTTC
TRBJ2-2 11 . TRBV20-1 . CSARGDGELFF TGCAGTGCTAGAGGAGACGGGGAGCTGTTTTTT
TRBJ1-1 16 . TRBV7-9 . CASSQTGSVGNTEAFF TGTGCCAGCAGCCAAACAGGGTCAGTTGGGAACACTGAAGCTTTCTTT
TRBJ2-3 16 TRBD2 TRBV7-2 . CASSSGLAGTTDTQYF TGTGCCAGCAGCTCGGGACTAGCGGGAACCACAGATACGCAGTATTTT
TRBJ2-3 17 . TRBV7-9 . CASSFPRAPVLTDTQYF TGTGCCAGCAGCTTCCCCAGGGCTCCTGTATTGACAGATACGCAGTATTTT
TRBJ1-6 14 . TRBV9 . CASSADSRNSPLHF TGTGCCAGCAGCGCCGACAGCCGAAATTCACCCCTCCACTTT
TRBJ2-5 15 TRBD1 TRBV14 . CASSPRRTGSETQYF TGTGCCAGCAGCCCCCGGCGGACAGGTTCAGAGACCCAGTACTTC
TRBJ2-2 15 TRBD1 TRBV25-1 . CASSSPGQGSGELFF TGTGCCAGCAGCTCCCCGGGACAGGGGTCCGGGGAGCTGTTTTTT
TRBJ1-5 15 . TRBV2 . CASREQVGNNQPQHF TGTGCCAGCAGGGAGCAGGTGGGGAATAATCAGCCCCAGCATTTT
TRBJ2-7 12 . TRBV5-5 . CASSLGAYEQYF TGTGCCAGCAGCTTGGGGGCCTACGAGCAGTACTTC
TRBJ2-6 15 . TRBV5-8 . CASSLRGSGANVLTF TGTGCCAGCAGCTTAAGAGGTTCTGGGGCCAACGTCCTGACTTTC
TRBJ1-5 17 . TRBV19 . CASTPRAGEFGNQPQHF TGTGCCAGTACTCCTAGGGCAGGGGAATTTGGCAATCAGCCCCAGCATTTT
TRBJ2-2 15 TRBD2 TRBV7-2 . CASSLGGLASGELFF TGTGCCAGCAGCTTGGGCGGACTAGCCTCCGGGGAGCTGTTTTTT
TRBJ1-2 15 . TRBV30 . CAWILMTALGDGYTF TGTGCCTGGATCCTAATGACAGCCTTGGGGGATGGCTACACCTTC
TRBJ2-1 13 . TRBV29-1 . CSVERTRVNEQFF TGCAGCGTTGAACGGACAAGAGTCAATGAGCAGTTCTTC
TRBJ2-7 13 TRBD1 TRBV28 . CASKRTGGAEQYF TGTGCCAGCAAACGGACAGGGGGCGCCGAGCAGTACTTC
TRBJ2-1 13 . TRBV27 . CASGYLSYNEQFF TGTGCCAGCGGTTACCTCTCCTACAATGAGCAGTTCTTC
TRBJ1-2 14 . TRBV6-5 . CASSPGTLGYGYTF TGTGCCAGCAGCCCCGGGACGTTAGGCTATGGCTACACCTTC
TRBJ2-7 15 TRBD1 TRBV5-1 . CASRTTGSAPYEQYF TGCGCCAGCAGGACGACAGGGTCTGCTCCCTACGAGCAGTACTTC
TRBJ2-1 14 TRBD1 TRBV5-1 once CASSLRGPDNEQFF TGCGCCAGCAGCTTGAGGGGGCCCGACAATGAGCAGTTCTTC